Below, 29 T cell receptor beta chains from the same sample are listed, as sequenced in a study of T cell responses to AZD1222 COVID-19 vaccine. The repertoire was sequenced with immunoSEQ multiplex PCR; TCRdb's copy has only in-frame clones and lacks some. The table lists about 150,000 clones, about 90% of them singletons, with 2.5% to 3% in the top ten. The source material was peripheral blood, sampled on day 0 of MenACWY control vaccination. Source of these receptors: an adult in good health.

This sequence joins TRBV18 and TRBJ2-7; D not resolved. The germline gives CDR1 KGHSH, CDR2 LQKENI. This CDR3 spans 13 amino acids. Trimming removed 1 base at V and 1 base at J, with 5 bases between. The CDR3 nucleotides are TGTGCCAGCTCACCACTGGGATCCTACGAGCAGTACTTC. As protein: CASSPLGSYEQYF.

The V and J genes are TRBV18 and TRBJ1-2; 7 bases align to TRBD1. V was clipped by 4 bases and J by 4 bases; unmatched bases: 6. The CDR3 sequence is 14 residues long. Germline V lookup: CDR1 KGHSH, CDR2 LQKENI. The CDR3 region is CASSLGTDAYGYTF. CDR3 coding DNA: TGTGCCAGCTCACTTGGGACAGACGCCTATGGCTACACCTTC.

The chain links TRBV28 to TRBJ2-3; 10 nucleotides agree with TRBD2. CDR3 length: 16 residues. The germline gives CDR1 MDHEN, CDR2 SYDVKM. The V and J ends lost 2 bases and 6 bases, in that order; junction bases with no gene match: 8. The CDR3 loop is CASSLVGLAGVDTQYF. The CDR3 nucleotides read TGTGCCAGCAGTTTAGTCGGCCTAGCGGGAGTTGATACGCAGTATTTT.

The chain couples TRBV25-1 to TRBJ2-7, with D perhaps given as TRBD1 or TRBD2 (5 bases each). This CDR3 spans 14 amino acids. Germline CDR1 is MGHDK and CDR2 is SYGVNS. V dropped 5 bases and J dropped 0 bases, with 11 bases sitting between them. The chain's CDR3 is CASSREGPSYEQYF. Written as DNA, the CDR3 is TGTGCCAGCAGTCGTGAGGGGCCCTCCTACGAGCAGTACTTC.

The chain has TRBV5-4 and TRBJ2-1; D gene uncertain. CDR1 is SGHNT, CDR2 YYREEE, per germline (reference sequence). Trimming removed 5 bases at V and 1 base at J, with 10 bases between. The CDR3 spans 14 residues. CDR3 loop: CASSRASSYNEQFF. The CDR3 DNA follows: TGTGCCAGCAGTAGGGCCTCATCCTACAATGAGCAGTTCTTC.

The CDR3: CASSESLRGASYGYTF. DNA of the CDR3: TGCGCCAGCAGTGAGTCGCTCCGGGGCGCCAGCTATGGCTACACCTTC. The chain is built from TRBV10-2 and TRBJ1-2, with D perhaps matching TRBD1 (5 bases). Germline V lookup: CDR1 WSHSY, CDR2 SAAADI. The CDR3 extends over 16 amino acids. V lost 0 bases and J 4 bases, leaving 15 bases between the germline ends.

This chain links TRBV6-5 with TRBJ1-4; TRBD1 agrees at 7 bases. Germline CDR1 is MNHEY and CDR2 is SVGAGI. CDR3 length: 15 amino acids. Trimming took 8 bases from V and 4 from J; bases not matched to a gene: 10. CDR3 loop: CASLTGSAGNEKLFF. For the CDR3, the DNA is TGTGCCAGCCTGACAGGGTCGGCGGGTAATGAAAAACTGTTTTTT.

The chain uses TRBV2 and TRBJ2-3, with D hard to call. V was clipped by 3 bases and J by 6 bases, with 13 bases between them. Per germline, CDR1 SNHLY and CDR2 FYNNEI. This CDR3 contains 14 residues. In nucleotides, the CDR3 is TGTGCCAGCAGTGAGGCCCGGACGACGGATACGCAGTATTTT. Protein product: CASSEARTTDTQYF.

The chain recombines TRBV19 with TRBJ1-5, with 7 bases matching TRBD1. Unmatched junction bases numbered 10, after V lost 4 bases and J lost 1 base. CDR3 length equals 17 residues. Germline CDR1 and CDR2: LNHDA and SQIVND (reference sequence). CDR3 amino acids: CASSTRQGRLSNQPQHF. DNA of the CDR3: TGTGCCAGTAGTACTCGACAGGGTAGGTTGAGCAATCAGCCCCAGCATTTT.

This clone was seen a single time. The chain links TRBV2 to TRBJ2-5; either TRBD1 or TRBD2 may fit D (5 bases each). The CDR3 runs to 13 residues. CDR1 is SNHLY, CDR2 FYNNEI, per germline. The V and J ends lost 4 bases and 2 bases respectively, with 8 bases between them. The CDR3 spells CASSVGEQETQYF. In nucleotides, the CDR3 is TGTGCCAGCAGTGTAGGGGAGCAAGAGACCCAGTACTTC.

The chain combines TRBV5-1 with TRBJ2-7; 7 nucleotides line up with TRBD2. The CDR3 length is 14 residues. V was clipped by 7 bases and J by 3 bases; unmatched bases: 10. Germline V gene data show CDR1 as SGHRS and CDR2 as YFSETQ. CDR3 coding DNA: TGCGCCAGCGCTCCTGGCGGGAGCAGCTACGAGCAGTACTTC. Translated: CASAPGGSSYEQYF.

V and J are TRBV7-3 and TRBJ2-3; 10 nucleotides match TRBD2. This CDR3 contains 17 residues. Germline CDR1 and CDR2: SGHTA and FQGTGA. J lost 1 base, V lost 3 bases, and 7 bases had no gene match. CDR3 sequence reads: CASSFRGTSDRTDTQYF. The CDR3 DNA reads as TGTGCCAGCAGCTTTCGGGGGACTAGCGACCGCACAGATACGCAGTATTTT.

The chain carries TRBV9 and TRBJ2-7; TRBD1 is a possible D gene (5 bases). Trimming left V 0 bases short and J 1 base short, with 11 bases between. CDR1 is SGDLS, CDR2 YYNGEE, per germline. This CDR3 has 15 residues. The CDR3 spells CASSVGGAWSYEQYF. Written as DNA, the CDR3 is TGTGCCAGCAGCGTAGGTGGGGCCTGGTCCTACGAGCAGTACTTC.

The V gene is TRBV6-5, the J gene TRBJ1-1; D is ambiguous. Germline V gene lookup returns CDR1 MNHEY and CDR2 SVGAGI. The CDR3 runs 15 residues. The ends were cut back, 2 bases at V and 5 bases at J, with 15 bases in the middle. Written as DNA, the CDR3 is TGTGCCAGCAGTTACCGCACGCCCCCGACAACTGAAGCTTTCTTT. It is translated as CASSYRTPPTTEAFF.

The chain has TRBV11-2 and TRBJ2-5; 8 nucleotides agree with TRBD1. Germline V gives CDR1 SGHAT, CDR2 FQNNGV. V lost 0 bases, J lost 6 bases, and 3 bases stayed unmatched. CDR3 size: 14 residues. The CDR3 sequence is CASSLEQGGKTQYF. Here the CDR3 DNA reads TGTGCCAGCAGCTTAGAACAGGGGGGAAAGACCCAGTACTTC.

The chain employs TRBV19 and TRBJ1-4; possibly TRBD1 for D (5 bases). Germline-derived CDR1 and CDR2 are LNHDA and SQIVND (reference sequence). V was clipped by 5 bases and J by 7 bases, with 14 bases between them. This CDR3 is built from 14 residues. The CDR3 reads CASSSGAHSEKLFF. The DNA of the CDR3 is TGTGCCAGTAGTTCCGGGGCCCACAGTGAAAAACTGTTTTTT. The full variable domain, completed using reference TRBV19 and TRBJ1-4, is DGGITQSPKYLFRKEGQNVTLSCEQNLNHDAMYWYRQDPGQGLRLIYYSQIVNDFQKGDIAEGYSVSREKKESFPLTVTSAQKNPTAFYLCASSSGAHSEKLFFGSGTQLSVL.

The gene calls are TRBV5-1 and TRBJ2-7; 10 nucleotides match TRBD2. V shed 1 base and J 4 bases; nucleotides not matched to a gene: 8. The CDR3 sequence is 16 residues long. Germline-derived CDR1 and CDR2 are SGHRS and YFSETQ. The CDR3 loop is CASSLRALAGYYEQYF. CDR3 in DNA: TGCGCCAGCAGCTTGAGGGCACTAGCGGGATATTACGAGCAGTACTTC.

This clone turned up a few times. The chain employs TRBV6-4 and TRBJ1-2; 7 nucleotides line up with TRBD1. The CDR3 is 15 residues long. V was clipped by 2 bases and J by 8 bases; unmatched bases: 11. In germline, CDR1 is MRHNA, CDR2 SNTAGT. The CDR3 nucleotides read TGTGCCAGCAGTGACGGGACAGAGCCGGCCGGGGGCTACACCTTC. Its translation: CASSDGTEPAGGYTF.

The CDR3 loop reads CASSLNSNQPQHF. The CDR3 bases are TGTGCCAGCAGCTTAAATAGCAATCAGCCCCAGCATTTT. This rearrangement joins TRBV7-9 to TRBJ1-5; D gene unclear. There are 13 residues in the CDR3. The V end was cut by 2 bases, the J end by 0 bases, with 2 bases between. The germline CDR1 and CDR2 sequences are SEHNR and FQNEAQ (reference sequence).

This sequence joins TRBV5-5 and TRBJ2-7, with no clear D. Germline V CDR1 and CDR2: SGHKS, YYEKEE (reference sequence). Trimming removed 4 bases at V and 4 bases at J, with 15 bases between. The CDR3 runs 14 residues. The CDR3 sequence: CASSPGRSSYEQYF. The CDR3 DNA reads TGTGCCAGCAGCCCCGGAAGGAGTAGTTACGAGCAGTACTTC.

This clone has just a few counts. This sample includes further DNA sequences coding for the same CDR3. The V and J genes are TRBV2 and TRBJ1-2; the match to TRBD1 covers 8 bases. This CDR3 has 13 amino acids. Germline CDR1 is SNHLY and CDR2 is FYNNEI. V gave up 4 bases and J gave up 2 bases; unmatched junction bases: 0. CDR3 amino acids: CASSGTGNYGYTF. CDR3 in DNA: TGTGCCAGCAGTGGGACAGGGAACTATGGCTACACCTTC.

DNA for the CDR3: TGTGCTAGTGGTTTGGTTCCGACCGGTAGGGACAGGGTAGAGGGTGGCTACACCTTC. This encodes CASGLVPTGRDRVEGGYTF. The V call is TRBV12-5, the J call TRBJ1-2; 9 positions agree with TRBD1. The V gene end was trimmed by 0 bases and the J gene end by 7 bases; junction bases not matched to a gene: 18. Germline V gene sequence: CDR1 LGHNT, CDR2 FRNRAP. This CDR3 is built from 19 residues.

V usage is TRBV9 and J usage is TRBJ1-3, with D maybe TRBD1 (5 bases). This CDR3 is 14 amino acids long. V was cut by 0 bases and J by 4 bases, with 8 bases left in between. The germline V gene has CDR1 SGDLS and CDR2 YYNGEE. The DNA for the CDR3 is TGTGCCAGCAGCGTAGCCAGGGTAGGAAACACCATATATTTT. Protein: CASSVARVGNTIYF.

The chain's CDR3 is CATSDFGGSPYNEQFF. DNA of the CDR3: TGTGCCACCAGTGATTTTGGCGGGAGTCCCTACAATGAGCAGTTCTTC. This chain connects TRBV24-1 to TRBJ2-1; 7 bases line up with TRBD2. V trimming: 1 base; J trimming: 2 bases; junction bases outside the gene matches: 4. Germline V gives CDR1 KGHDR, CDR2 SFDVKD. The CDR3 covers 16 residues.

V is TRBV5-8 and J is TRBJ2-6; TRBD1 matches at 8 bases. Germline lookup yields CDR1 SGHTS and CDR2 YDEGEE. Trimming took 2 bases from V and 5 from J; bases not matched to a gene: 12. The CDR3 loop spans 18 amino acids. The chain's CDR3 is CASSFGQGHLRRANVLTF. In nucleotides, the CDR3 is TGTGCCAGCAGCTTTGGACAGGGCCATCTCAGGAGGGCCAACGTCCTGACTTTC.

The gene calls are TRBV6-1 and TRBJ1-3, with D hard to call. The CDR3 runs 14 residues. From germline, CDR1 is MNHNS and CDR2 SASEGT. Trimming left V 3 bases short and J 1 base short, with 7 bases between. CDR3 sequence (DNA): TGTGCCAGCAGTGACAACTTGTCTGGAAACACCATATATTTT. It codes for CASSDNLSGNTIYF.

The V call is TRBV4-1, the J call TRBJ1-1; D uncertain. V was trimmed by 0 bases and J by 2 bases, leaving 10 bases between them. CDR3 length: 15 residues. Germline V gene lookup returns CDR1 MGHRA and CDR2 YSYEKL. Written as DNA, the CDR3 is TGCGCCAGCAGCCAAGATCACCAGCCAAACACTGAAGCTTTCTTT. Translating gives CASSQDHQPNTEAFF.

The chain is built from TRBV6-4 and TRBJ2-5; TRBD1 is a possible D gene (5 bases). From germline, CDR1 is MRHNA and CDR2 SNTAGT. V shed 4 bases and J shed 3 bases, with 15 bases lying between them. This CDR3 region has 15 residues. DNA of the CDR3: TGTGCCAGCAGTGTAGCAGGGTACCGAGAAGAGACCCAGTACTTC. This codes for CASSVAGYREETQYF.

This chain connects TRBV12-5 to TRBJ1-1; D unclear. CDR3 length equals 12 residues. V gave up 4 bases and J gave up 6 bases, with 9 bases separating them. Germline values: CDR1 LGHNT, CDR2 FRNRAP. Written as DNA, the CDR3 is TGTGCTAGTGGTTACGGAAACTCTGAAGCTTTCTTT. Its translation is CASGYGNSEAFF.